These T cell receptor beta chains were read from a single sample in a study of T cells in Graves' hyperthyroidism and ophthalmopathy. TCRdb processed the multiplex PCR reads anew with MiXCR; each CDR3 protein has one entry. This sample has some 650,000 distinct CDR3 sequences, with about 16% found just once. The sequenced sample was blood. Source of these receptors: a woman aged 40-49 years with Graves' ophthalmopathy. The CDR3 runs from the conserved cysteine through the conserved F or W. The order of the fields is J gene, D gene, V gene, CDR3 length, clone size, CDR3 protein, CDR3 DNA. A D gene is named only where the DNA matches it firmly. A row's size may be missing; if present it is once, few, many or a size class.

J: TRBJ2-4
D: -
V: TRBV4-2
length: 19
size: -
CDR3: CASSQNQPGSRLAKNIQYF
DNA: TGTGCCAGCAGCCAAAATCAGCCCGGATCACGTCTAGCCAAAAACATTCAGTACTTC

J: TRBJ2-5
D: TRBD1
V: TRBV12-5
length: 15
size: few
CDR3: CASGRGTGGEETQYF
DNA: TGTGCTAGTGGCCGCGGGACAGGGGGGGAAGAGACCCAGTACTTC

J: TRBJ2-1
D: TRBD2
V: TRBV4-1
length: 17
size: -
CDR3: CASSQGTSGPSYNEQFF
DNA: TGCGCCAGCAGCCAAGGGACTAGCGGTCCCTCCTACAATGAGCAGTTCTTC

J: TRBJ2-1
D: -
V: TRBV6-1
length: 14
size: many
CDR3: CASSDLTGINEQFF
DNA: TGTGCCAGTAGCGACCTGACGGGTATCAATGAGCAGTTCTTC

J: TRBJ2-7
D: -
V: TRBV29-1
length: 13
size: few
CDR3: CSVAPGISYEQYF
DNA: TGCAGCGTTGCGCCCGGGATCTCCTACGAGCAGTACTTC

J: TRBJ2-7
D: TRBD2
V: TRBV20-1
length: 13
size: few
CDR3: CSAPGLAAYEQYF
DNA: TGCAGTGCCCCGGGACTAGCTGCCTACGAGCAGTACTTC

J: TRBJ1-5
D: -
V: TRBV12-3/TRBV12-4
length: 14
size: many
CDR3: CASSLTGMDQPQHF
DNA: TGTGCCAGCAGCTTAACAGGGATGGATCAGCCCCAGCATTTT

J: TRBJ2-1
D: TRBD1
V: TRBV19
length: 14
size: -
CDR3: CASNRGNSYNEQFF
DNA: TGTGCCAGTAACAGGGGAAACTCCTACAATGAGCAGTTCTTC

J: TRBJ2-2
D: -
V: TRBV30
length: 15
size: -
CDR3: CAWSATQGRNGELFF
DNA: TGTGCCTGGAGTGCCACCCAGGGACGGAACGGGGAGCTGTTTTTT

J: TRBJ1-6
D: -
V: TRBV4-2
length: 18
size: -
CDR3: CASSQVFAGSSYNSPLHF
DNA: TGTGCCAGCAGCCAAGTATTTGCAGGGTCGTCTTATAATTCACCCCTCCACTTT

J: TRBJ2-3
D: -
V: TRBV20-1
length: 15
size: many
CDR3: CSARLEGRGADTQYF
DNA: TGCAGTGCTAGGCTCGAGGGGCGCGGAGCAGATACGCAGTATTTT

J: TRBJ2-3
D: -
V: TRBV28
length: 13
size: many
CDR3: CASSLQHTDTQYF
DNA: TGTGCCAGCAGTTTACAGCACACAGATACGCAGTATTTT

J: TRBJ1-1
D: -
V: TRBV2
length: 15
size: many
CDR3: CASSVSGVGNTEAFF
DNA: TGTGCCAGCAGTGTTAGTGGCGTTGGAAACACTGAAGCTTTCTTT

J: TRBJ1-5
D: -
V: TRBV10-3
length: 14
size: -
CDR3: CAISEGQGYQPQHF
DNA: TGTGCCATCAGTGAAGGGCAGGGATATCAGCCCCAGCATTTT

J: TRBJ2-7
D: TRBD1
V: TRBV5-1
length: 13
size: many
CDR3: CASSMGQSYEQYF
DNA: TGCGCCAGCAGCATGGGACAGTCCTACGAGCAGTACTTC

J: TRBJ2-1
D: -
V: TRBV29-1
length: 11
size: -
CDR3: CSVNSNNEQFF
DNA: TGCAGCGTGAACAGTAACAATGAGCAGTTCTTC

J: TRBJ1-1
D: -
V: TRBV29-1
length: 12
size: -
CDR3: CSALPGADEAFF
DNA: TGCAGCGCGTTGCCAGGGGCGGACGAAGCTTTCTTT

J: TRBJ1-6
D: -
V: TRBV3-1
length: 13
size: many
CDR3: CASSPEPGSPLHF
DNA: TGTGCCAGCAGTCCGGAACCGGGTTCACCCCTCCACTTT

J: TRBJ2-2
D: TRBD2
V: TRBV2
length: 15
size: many
CDR3: CASRKSLADTGELFF
DNA: TGTGCCAGCAGAAAGAGTCTAGCGGACACCGGGGAGCTGTTTTTT

J: TRBJ2-5
D: TRBD2
V: TRBV2
length: 15
size: many
CDR3: CAGGTSRWPGETQYF
DNA: TGTGCCGGAGGGACTAGCAGATGGCCCGGAGAGACCCAGTACTTC

J: TRBJ2-1
D: -
V: TRBV20-1
length: 12
size: few
CDR3: CSARDQGQEQFF
DNA: TGCAGTGCTAGAGATCAGGGCCAGGAGCAGTTCTTC

J: TRBJ2-3
D: -
V: TRBV20-1
length: 16
size: many
CDR3: CSARDPPVGHTDTQYF
DNA: TGCAGTGCTAGAGATCCCCCCGTAGGACACACAGATACGCAGTATTTT

J: TRBJ2-2
D: TRBD2
V: TRBV5-4
length: 17
size: few
CDR3: CASSFLLAGGRTGELFF
DNA: TGTGCCAGCAGCTTCCTACTAGCGGGAGGTCGCACCGGGGAGCTGTTTTTT

J: TRBJ1-5
D: TRBD1
V: TRBV2
length: 15
size: many
CDR3: CASRAGQGASQPQHF
DNA: TGTGCCAGCAGAGCGGGACAGGGGGCTTCCCAGCCCCAGCATTTT

J: TRBJ1-1
D: -
V: TRBV20-1
length: 15
size: many
CDR3: CSARDRGGTNTEAFF
DNA: TGCAGTGCTAGAGACAGAGGGGGAACGAACACTGAAGCTTTCTTT

J: TRBJ2-5
D: -
V: TRBV19
length: 14
size: -
CDR3: CASKGGGGQETQYF
DNA: TGTGCCAGTAAAGGGGGGGGGGGACAAGAGACCCAGTACTTC

J: TRBJ1-5
D: TRBD1
V: TRBV29-1
length: 14
size: few
CDR3: CSVGGTGDNQPQHF
DNA: TGCAGCGTTGGAGGGACAGGAGACAATCAGCCCCAGCATTTT

J: TRBJ2-7
D: -
V: TRBV2
length: 12
size: many
CDR3: CASTGERTEQYF
DNA: TGTGCCAGCACTGGGGAGCGAACCGAGCAGTACTTC

J: TRBJ2-2
D: -
V: TRBV27
length: 15
size: few
CDR3: CASSFQGLNTGELFF
DNA: TGTGCCAGCAGTTTTCAGGGATTGAACACCGGGGAGCTGTTTTTT

J: TRBJ2-1
D: TRBD2
V: TRBV6-1
length: 16
size: many
CDR3: CASSPGLAGDRDEQFF
DNA: TGTGCCAGCAGTCCCGGACTAGCGGGAGATCGCGATGAGCAGTTCTTC

J: TRBJ2-5
D: -
V: TRBV5-1
length: 14
size: many
CDR3: CASSFRAAQETQYF
DNA: TGCGCCAGCAGCTTCCGGGCAGCCCAAGAGACCCAGTACTTC

J: TRBJ2-5
D: -
V: TRBV4-1
length: 14
size: -
CDR3: CASSQEEGRETQYF
DNA: TGCGCCAGCAGCCAAGAAGAGGGGCGGGAGACCCAGTACTTC

J: TRBJ2-1
D: TRBD1
V: TRBV19
length: 14
size: -
CDR3: CASSIDRVPDEQFF
DNA: TGTGCCAGTAGTATCGACAGGGTCCCTGATGAGCAGTTCTTC

J: TRBJ2-2
D: TRBD1
V: TRBV29-1
length: 16
size: -
CDR3: CSVFGAGQGSTGELFF
DNA: TGCAGCGTTTTTGGTGCGGGACAGGGGAGCACCGGGGAGCTGTTTTTT

J: TRBJ1-5
D: -
V: TRBV5-4
length: 13
size: once
CDR3: CASSTSGAQPQHF
DNA: TGTGCCAGCAGCACCTCAGGGGCTCAGCCCCAGCATTTT

J: TRBJ2-4
D: TRBD2
V: TRBV12-3/TRBV12-4
length: 15
size: few
CDR3: CASSSGGAAKNIQYF
DNA: TGTGCCAGCAGTAGCGGGGGGGCAGCCAAAAACATTCAGTACTTC

J: TRBJ1-1
D: -
V: TRBV20-1
length: 14
size: many
CDR3: CSANRGSGVTEAFF
DNA: TGCAGTGCTAATAGGGGCAGCGGGGTCACTGAAGCTTTCTTT

J: TRBJ1-1
D: -
V: TRBV20-1
length: 13
size: many
CDR3: CSAKTPSGTEAFF
DNA: TGCAGTGCTAAGACCCCCTCGGGCACTGAAGCTTTCTTT

J: TRBJ2-7
D: -
V: TRBV28
length: 15
size: many
CDR3: CASSGRGFSSYEQYF
DNA: TGTGCCAGCAGTGGGAGGGGGTTTAGCTCCTACGAGCAGTACTTC

J: TRBJ2-7
D: -
V: TRBV24-1
length: 18
size: few
CDR3: CATSDSISDKRTNYEQYF
DNA: TGTGCCACCAGTGATTCCATATCCGACAAGAGGACTAACTACGAGCAGTACTTC

J: TRBJ2-7
D: -
V: TRBV6-1
length: 13
size: many
CDR3: CASSPGTVYEQYF
DNA: TGTGCCAGCAGCCCCGGGACGGTGTACGAGCAGTACTTC

J: TRBJ2-3
D: -
V: TRBV12-3/TRBV12-4
length: 14
size: many
CDR3: CASSLRRGADTQYF
DNA: TGTGCCAGCAGTTTAAGGAGGGGGGCAGATACGCAGTATTTT

J: TRBJ2-7
D: TRBD2
V: TRBV18
length: 15
size: many
CDR3: CASSPLLAASYEQYF
DNA: TGTGCCAGCTCACCACTACTAGCGGCCTCCTACGAGCAGTACTTC

J: TRBJ1-2
D: -
V: TRBV2
length: 13
size: many
CDR3: CASNSDRVAIRTF
DNA: TGTGCCAGCAATTCCGACCGGGTGGCTATTCGGACCTTC

J: TRBJ2-7
D: TRBD2
V: TRBV20-1
length: 11
size: -
CDR3: CSAKREYEQYF
DNA: TGCAGTGCTAAGCGGGAATACGAGCAGTACTTC

J: TRBJ2-1
D: -
V: TRBV5-6
length: 13
size: -
CDR3: CASSLVDNNEQFF
DNA: TGTGCCAGCAGCTTGGTGGATAACAATGAGCAGTTCTTC

J: TRBJ2-1
D: -
V: TRBV7-8
length: 15
size: -
CDR3: CASSVGLLRDDEQFF
DNA: TGTGCCAGCAGCGTAGGGCTTCTTCGGGACGATGAGCAGTTCTTC

J: TRBJ2-3
D: -
V: TRBV20-1
length: 17
size: many
CDR3: CSAYDPHSELVADTQYF
DNA: TGCAGTGCCTACGACCCCCACTCTGAACTAGTCGCAGATACGCAGTATTTT

J: TRBJ1-2
D: TRBD1
V: TRBV7-2
length: 14
size: few
CDR3: CASSIPRQGSGYTF
DNA: TGTGCCAGCAGCATTCCAAGACAGGGATCTGGCTACACCTTC

J: TRBJ1-5
D: TRBD1
V: TRBV24-1
length: 14
size: few
CDR3: CATSAQGTNQPQHF
DNA: TGTGCCACCAGCGCACAGGGGACTAATCAGCCCCAGCATTTT

J: TRBJ2-1
D: -
V: TRBV29-1
length: 13
size: few
CDR3: CSVVKGSYNEQFF
DNA: TGCAGCGTTGTTAAGGGCTCCTACAATGAGCAGTTCTTC

J: TRBJ2-7
D: -
V: TRBV5-1
length: 13
size: many
CDR3: CASSLAGRDEQYF
DNA: TGCGCCAGCAGCTTGGCCGGTCGGGACGAGCAGTACTTC

J: TRBJ2-7
D: -
V: TRBV2
length: 13
size: few
CDR3: CASRVGRSYEQYF
DNA: TGTGCCAGCAGGGTTGGCAGATCCTACGAGCAGTACTTC